The 5 T cell receptor beta chains below come from one sample, sequenced in a study. TCRdb reanalysed the RT-PCR reads using MiXCR and keeps one entry per CDR3 protein. There are some 5,900 distinct CDR3 sequences in the sample; about 89% occur only once, and approximately 8% lies in the top ten. Sequencing was performed on memory CD4+ T cells from blood. These receptor sequences come from a female donor in good health, serving as a healthy control.

Comments on this clonotype: Found in a library prepared for alpha chains, this beta chain is an off-target read, and its abundance has little meaning. V is TRBV20-1 and J is TRBJ2-4, with TRBD2 matching over 7 bases. The germline V gene encodes CDR1 DFQATT and CDR2 SNEGSKA (reference sequence). The CDR3 contains 19 residues. V lost 3 bases and J lost 0; bases outside the gene matches: 17. CDR3 residues: CSASLQGSSGPVAKNIQYF. The DNA of the CDR3 is TGCAGTGCTAGCCTCCAAGGGTCTAGCGGCCCGGTAGCCAAAAACATTCAGTACTTC.

With respect to this clonotype: For a library built for alpha chains, this beta chain is a stray read; little rests on its size. The chain recombines TRBV5-1 with TRBJ2-7; no reliable D call. Germline CDR1 is SGHRS and CDR2 is YFSETQ. This CDR3 is 14 amino acids long. With 0 bases removed from V and 3 bases from J, the gap between germline ends came to 10 bases. The CDR3 DNA follows: TGCGCCAGCAGCTTGGTAGGACCGCTCTACGAGCAGTACTTC. This codes for CASSLVGPLYEQYF.

About this clonotype itself: Being off target in a library aimed at alpha chains, this beta chain has a size of little meaning. This rearrangement joins TRBV12-3 or TRBV12-4 to TRBJ2-3; no clear D gene. CDR3 length: 12 amino acids. V gave up 4 bases and J gave up 1 base, with 3 bases separating them. As DNA, the CDR3 is TGTGCCAGCAGTTCCCGCACAGATACGCAGTATTTT. This translates into CASSSRTDTQYF.

To note about this clonotype: This beta chain lies outside the target of a library built for alpha chains; its clone size means little. The rearrangement uses TRBV5-1 and TRBJ2-5; TRBD2 is a possible D gene (5 bases). The ends were cut back, 5 bases at V and 5 bases at J, with 16 bases in the middle. The CDR3 is 14 residues long. Germline CDR1 SGHRS, CDR2 YFSETQ. The CDR3 DNA reads as TGCGCCAGCAGGTTTCCGTCGGGCGGGGAGACCCAGTACTTC. This sequence encodes CASRFPSGGETQYF.

For this clonotype: Because this beta chain is a stray read in a library intended to capture alpha chains, its abundance should not be given much weight. CDR3 bases: TGTGCCAGCAGCCCCTTTGGAGATACGCAGTATTTT. It is translated as CASSPFGDTQYF. The gene calls are TRBV7-2 and TRBJ2-3; the D is unclear. Germline V CDR1 and CDR2: SGHTA, FQGNSA. The CDR3 runs to 12 residues. V lost 5 bases, J lost 5 bases, and 8 bases lay in between.